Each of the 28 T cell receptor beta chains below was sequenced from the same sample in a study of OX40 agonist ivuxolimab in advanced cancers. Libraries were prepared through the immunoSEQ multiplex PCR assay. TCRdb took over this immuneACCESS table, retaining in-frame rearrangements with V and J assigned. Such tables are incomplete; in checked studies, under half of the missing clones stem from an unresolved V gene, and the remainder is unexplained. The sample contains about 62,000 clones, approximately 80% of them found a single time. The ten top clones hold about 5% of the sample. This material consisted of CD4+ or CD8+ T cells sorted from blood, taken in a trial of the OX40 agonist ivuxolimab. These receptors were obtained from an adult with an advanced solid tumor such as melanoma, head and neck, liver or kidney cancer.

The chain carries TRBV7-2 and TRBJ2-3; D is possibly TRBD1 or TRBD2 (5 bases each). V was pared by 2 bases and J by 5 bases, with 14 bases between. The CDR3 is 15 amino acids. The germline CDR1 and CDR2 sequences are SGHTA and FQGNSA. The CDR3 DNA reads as TGTGCCAGCAGCTTAAATGGGTTGAGGGGAGATACGCAGTATTTT. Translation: CASSLNGLRGDTQYF. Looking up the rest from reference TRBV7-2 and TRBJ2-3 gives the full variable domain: GAGVSQSPSNKVTEKGKDVELRCDPISGHTALYWYRQSLGQGLEFLIYFQGNSAPDKSGLPSDRFSAERTGGSVSTLTIQRTQQEDSAVYLCASSLNGLRGDTQYFGPGTRLTVL.

CDR3 region: CASSLVGRGEPTDTQYF. In nucleotides, the CDR3 is TGTGCCAGCAGCTTAGTTGGTCGGGGGGAACCCACAGATACGCAGTATTTT. This rearrangement joins TRBV7-2 to TRBJ2-3, with 7 positions matching TRBD2. This CDR3 has 17 residues. Unmatched junction bases numbered 9, after V lost 1 base and J lost 2 bases. Looked up from germline, CDR1 is SGHTA and CDR2 is FQGNSA. The complete variable domain, with remaining parts taken from reference TRBV7-2 and TRBJ2-3, reads GAGVSQSPSNKVTEKGKDVELRCDPISGHTALYWYRQSLGQGLEFLIYFQGNSAPDKSGLPSDRFSAERTGGSVSTLTIQRTQQEDSAVYLCASSLVGRGEPTDTQYFGPGTRLTVL.

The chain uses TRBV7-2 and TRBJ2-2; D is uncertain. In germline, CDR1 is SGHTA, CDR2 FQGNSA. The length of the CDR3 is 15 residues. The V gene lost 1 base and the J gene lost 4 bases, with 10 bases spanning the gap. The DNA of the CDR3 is TGTGCCAGCAGCTTAGACATCGGCATCACCGGGGAGCTGTTTTTT. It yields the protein CASSLDIGITGELFF.

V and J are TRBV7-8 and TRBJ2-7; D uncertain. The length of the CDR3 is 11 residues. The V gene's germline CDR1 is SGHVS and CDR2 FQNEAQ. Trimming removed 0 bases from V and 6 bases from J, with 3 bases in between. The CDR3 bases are TGTGCCAGCAGCTTAGCCCCCGAGCAGTACTTC. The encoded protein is CASSLAPEQYF.

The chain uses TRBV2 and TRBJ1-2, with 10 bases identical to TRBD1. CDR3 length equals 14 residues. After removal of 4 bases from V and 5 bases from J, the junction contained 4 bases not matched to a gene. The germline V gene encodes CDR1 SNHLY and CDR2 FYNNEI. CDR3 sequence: CASSGQGQGYGYTF. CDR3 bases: TGTGCCAGCAGTGGCCAGGGACAGGGGTATGGCTACACCTTC.

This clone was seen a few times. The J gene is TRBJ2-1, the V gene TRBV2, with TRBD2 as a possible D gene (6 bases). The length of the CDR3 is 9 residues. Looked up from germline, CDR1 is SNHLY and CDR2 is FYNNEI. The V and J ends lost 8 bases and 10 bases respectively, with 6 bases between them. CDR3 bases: TGTGCCAGCGGGAGGGAGCAGTTCTTC. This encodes CASGREQFF.

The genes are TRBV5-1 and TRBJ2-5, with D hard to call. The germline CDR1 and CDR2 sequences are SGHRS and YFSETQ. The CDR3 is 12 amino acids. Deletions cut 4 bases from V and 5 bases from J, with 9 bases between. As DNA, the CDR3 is TGCGCCAGCAGCCGATCTCTCGAGACCCAGTACTTC. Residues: CASSRSLETQYF. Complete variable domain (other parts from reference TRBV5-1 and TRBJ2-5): KAGVTQTPRYLIKTRGQQVTLSCSPISGHRSVSWYQQTPGQGLQFLFEYFSETQRNKGNFPGRFSGRQFSNSRSEMNVSTLELGDSALYLCASSRSLETQYFGPGTRLLVL.

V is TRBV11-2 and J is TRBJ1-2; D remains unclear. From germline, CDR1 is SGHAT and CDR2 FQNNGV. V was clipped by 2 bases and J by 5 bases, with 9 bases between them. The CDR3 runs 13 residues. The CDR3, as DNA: TGTGCCAGCAGCTTACCCAGGTCGTATGGCTACACCTTC. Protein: CASSLPRSYGYTF.

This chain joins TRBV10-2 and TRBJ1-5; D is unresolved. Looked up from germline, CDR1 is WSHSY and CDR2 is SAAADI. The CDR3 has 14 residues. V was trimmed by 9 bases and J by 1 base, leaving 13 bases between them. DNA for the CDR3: TGCGCCAGAATAAGGGTCTCCAGCAATCAGCCCCAGCATTTT. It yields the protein CARIRVSSNQPQHF.

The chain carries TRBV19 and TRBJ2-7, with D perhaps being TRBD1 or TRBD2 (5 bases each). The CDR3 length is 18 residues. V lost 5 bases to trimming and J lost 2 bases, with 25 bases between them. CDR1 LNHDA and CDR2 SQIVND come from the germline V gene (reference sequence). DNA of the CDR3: TGTGCCAGTAGTTCGCGGGCCGGGACGGCCTACCCGCCCTACGAGCAGTACTTC. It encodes CASSSRAGTAYPPYEQYF.

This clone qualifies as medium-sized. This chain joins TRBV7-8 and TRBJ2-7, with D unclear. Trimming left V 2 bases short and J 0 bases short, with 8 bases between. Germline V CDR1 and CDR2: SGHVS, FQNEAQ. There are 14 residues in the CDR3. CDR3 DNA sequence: TGTGCCAGCAGCTTATTCACAAACTCCTACGAGCAGTACTTC. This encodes CASSLFTNSYEQYF.

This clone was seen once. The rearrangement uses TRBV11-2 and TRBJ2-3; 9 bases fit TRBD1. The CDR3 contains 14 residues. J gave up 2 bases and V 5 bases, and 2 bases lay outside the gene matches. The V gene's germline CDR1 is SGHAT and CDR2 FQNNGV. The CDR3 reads CASSNRGLTDTQYF. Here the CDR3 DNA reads TGTGCCAGCAGCAACAGGGGGCTCACAGATACGCAGTATTTT.

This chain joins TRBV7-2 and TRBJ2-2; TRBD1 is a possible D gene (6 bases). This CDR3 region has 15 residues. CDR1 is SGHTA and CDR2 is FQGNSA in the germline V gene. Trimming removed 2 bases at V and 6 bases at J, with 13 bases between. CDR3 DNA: TGTGCCAGCAGCTTAAAAGGGACAAGAGCCGGGGAGCTGTTTTTT. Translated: CASSLKGTRAGELFF.

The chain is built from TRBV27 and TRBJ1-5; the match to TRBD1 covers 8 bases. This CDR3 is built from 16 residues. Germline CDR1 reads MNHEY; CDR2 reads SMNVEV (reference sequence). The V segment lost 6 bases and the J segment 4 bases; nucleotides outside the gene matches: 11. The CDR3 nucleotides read TGTGCCAGCAGGAGATTTGGGACAGGCGAAAATCAGCCCCAGCATTTT. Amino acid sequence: CASRRFGTGENQPQHF.

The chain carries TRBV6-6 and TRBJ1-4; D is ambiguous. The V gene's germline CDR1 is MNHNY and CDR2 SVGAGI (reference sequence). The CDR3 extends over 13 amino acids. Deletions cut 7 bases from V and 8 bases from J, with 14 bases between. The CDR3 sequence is CASTSSLMEKLFF. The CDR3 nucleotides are TGTGCCAGCACGTCATCCCTGATGGAAAAACTGTTTTTT.

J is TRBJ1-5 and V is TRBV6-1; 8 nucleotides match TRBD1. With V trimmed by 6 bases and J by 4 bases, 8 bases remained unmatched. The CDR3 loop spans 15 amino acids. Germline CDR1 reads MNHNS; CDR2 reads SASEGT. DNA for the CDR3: TGTGCCAGCAGGCCAAGTGGGACAGGAAATCAGCCCCAGCATTTT. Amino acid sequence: CASRPSGTGNQPQHF.

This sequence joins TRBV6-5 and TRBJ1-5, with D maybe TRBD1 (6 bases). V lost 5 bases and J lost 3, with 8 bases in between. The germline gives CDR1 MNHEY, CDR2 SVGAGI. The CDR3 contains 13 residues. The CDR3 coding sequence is TGTGCCAGCAGTGGACAGCACAATCAGCCCCAGCATTTT. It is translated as CASSGQHNQPQHF.

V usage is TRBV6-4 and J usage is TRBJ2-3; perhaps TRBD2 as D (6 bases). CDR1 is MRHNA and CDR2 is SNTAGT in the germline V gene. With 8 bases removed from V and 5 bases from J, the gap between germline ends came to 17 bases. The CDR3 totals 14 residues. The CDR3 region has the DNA TGTGCCAGCCCGCTCCGGGGGTTTTTAGATACGCAGTATTTT. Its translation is CASPLRGFLDTQYF.

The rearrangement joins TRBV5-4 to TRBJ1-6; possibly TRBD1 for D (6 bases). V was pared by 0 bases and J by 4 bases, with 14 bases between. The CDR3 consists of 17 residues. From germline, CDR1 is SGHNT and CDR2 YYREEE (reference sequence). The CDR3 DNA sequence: TGTGCCAGCAGCTTGGCCACGGGGGGCTCTTATAATTCACCCCTCCACTTT. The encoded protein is CASSLATGGSYNSPLHF. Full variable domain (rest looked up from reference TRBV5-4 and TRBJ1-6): ETGVTQSPTHLIKTRGQQVTLRCSSQSGHNTVSWYQQALGQGPQFIFQYYREEENGRGNFPPRFSGLQFPNYSSELNVNALELDDSALYLCASSLATGGSYNSPLHFGNGTRLTVT.

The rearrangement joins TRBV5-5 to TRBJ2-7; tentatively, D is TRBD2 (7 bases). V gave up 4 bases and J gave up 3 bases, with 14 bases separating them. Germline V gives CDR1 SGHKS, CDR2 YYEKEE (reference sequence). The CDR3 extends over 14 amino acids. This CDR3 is CASSGRETGYEQYV. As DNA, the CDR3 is TGTGCCAGCAGCGGGCGGGAGACAGGCTACGAGCAGTACGTC.

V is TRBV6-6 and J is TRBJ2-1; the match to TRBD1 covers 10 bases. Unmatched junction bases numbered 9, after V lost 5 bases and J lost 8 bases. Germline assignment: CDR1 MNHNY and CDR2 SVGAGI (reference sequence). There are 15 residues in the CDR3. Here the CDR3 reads CASSRQGASVDEQFF. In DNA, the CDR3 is TGTGCCAGCAGTAGACAGGGGGCATCTGTGGATGAGCAGTTCTTC.

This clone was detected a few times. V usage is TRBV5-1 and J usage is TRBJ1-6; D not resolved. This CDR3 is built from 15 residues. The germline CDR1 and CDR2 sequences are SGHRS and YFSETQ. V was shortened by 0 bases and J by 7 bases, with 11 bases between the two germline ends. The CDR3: CASSLAAQQNSPLHF. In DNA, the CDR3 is TGCGCCAGCAGCTTGGCTGCTCAGCAAAATTCACCCCTCCACTTT.

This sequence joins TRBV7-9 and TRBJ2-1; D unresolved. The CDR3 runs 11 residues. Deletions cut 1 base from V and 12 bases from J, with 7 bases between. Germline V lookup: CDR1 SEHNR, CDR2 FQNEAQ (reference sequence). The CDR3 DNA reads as TGTGCCAGCAGCTTAGTCGAGTCGCAGTTCTTC. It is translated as CASSLVESQFF.

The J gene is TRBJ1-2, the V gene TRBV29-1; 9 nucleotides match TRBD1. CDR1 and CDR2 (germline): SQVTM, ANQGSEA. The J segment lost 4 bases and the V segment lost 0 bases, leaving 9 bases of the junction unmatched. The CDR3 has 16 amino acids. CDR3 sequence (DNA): TGCAGCGTTGAAGAACCCGTACAGGGGGCTCTCTATGGCTACACCTTC. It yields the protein CSVEEPVQGALYGYTF.

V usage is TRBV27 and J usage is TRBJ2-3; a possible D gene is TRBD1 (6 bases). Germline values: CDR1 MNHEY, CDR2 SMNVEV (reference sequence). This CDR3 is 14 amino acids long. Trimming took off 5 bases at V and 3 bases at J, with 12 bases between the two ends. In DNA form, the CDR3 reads TGTGCCAGCAGTAACCCGGGACAAACAGATACGCAGTATTTT. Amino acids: CASSNPGQTDTQYF.

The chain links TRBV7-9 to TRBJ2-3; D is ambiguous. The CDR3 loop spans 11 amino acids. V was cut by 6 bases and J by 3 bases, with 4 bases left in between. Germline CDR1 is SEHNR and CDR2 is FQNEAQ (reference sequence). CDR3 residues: CASRWTDTQYF. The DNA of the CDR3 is TGTGCCAGCAGATGGACAGATACGCAGTATTTT.

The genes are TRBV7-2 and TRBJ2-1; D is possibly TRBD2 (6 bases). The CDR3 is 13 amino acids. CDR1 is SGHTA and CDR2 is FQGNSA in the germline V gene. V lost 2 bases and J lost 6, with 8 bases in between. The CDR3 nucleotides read TGTGCCAGCAGCTTATGGGGAGGCAATGAGCAGTTCTTC. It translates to CASSLWGGNEQFF.

This chain's CDR3 is CASSSAHRGSGMETQYF. In DNA form, the CDR3 reads TGTGCCAGCAGCTCCGCCCATCGGGGTTCGGGCATGGAGACCCAGTACTTC. V gene TRBV12-1 combines with J gene TRBJ2-5; TRBD2 is the table's D call and was not checked against the DNA. TRBV12-1 is described as a pseudogene. The CDR3 consists of 17 residues.